Listed below are T cell receptor beta chains from one sample, sequenced in a study of regulatory T cells in long-lasting Graves disease. Using its own MiXCR run on the multiplex PCR reads, TCRdb lists one record per CDR3 protein. The sample carries roughly 400,000 distinct CDR3 sequences, around 20% recorded once. Sequenced material: peripheral blood mononuclear cells (PBMCs), taken when the disease was refractory, from a patient treated with antithyroid drugs. These receptor sequences come from a female donor with Graves disease. CDR3s include the opening cysteine and the closing phenylalanine or tryptophan. A D gene is named only where the DNA matches it firmly. Not every row has a clone size; where given, it reads once, few, many or a size class.

cdr3_aa cdr3_nt cdr3_length d_call j_call v_call clone_size
CASSVAPNGELFF TGTGCCAGCAGCGTAGCCCCAAACGGGGAGCTGTTTTTT 13 . TRBJ2-2 TRBV9 .
CASSSTGTGPYEQYF TGTGCCAGCAGCTCGACCGGGACAGGACCCTACGAGCAGTACTTC 15 TRBD1 TRBJ2-7 TRBV7-9 many
CASSLGQYNEQFF TGTGCCAGCAGCTTAGGACAGTACAATGAGCAGTTCTTC 13 . TRBJ2-1 TRBV27 .
CASSSSRDFSREQYF TGTGCCAGCAGCTCGTCCCGGGACTTCTCACGCGAGCAGTACTTC 15 . TRBJ2-7 TRBV7-8 many
CSVDGGDSPYEQYF TGCAGCGTTGATGGGGGGGACAGCCCCTACGAGCAGTACTTC 14 . TRBJ2-7 TRBV29-1 few
CSVEGAPCRTEAFF TGCAGCGTTGAAGGGGCACCCTGTAGGACTGAAGCTTTCTTT 14 . TRBJ1-1 TRBV29-1 many
CASSLGFGGPEQYF TGTGCCAGCAGCTTGGGATTCGGGGGTCCCGAGCAGTACTTC 14 . TRBJ2-7 TRBV5-6 .
CASTVEGMNTEAFF TGTGCCAGCACGGTGGAGGGGATGAACACTGAAGCTTTCTTT 14 . TRBJ1-1 TRBV6-1 few
CASSETGTGSNGYTF TGTGCCAGCAGCGAAACCGGGACAGGAAGTAATGGCTACACCTTC 15 TRBD1 TRBJ1-2 TRBV12-3/TRBV12-4 many
CASSPGDLGYTF TGTGCCAGCAGCCCCGGGGACCTTGGCTACACCTTC 12 . TRBJ1-2 TRBV9 many
CASSLHPRGPNTEAFF TGTGCCAGCAGTCTCCACCCCCGGGGCCCGAACACTGAAGCTTTCTTT 16 . TRBJ1-1 TRBV28 many
CASSVLAANTGELFF TGTGCCAGCAGTGTCTTAGCGGCGAACACCGGGGAGCTGTTTTTT 15 . TRBJ2-2 TRBV2 .
CSVGALRTDTQYF TGCAGCGTTGGGGCTCTTCGTACAGATACGCAGTATTTT 13 . TRBJ2-3 TRBV29-1 .
CASSYTGEDGYTF TGTGCCAGCAGTTATACAGGGGAGGATGGCTACACCTTC 13 TRBD1 TRBJ1-2 TRBV6-5 many
CATSGISKQTASGRGYNSNEQFF TGTGCCACCAGCGGTATTTCGAAGCAAACGGCTAGCGGGAGGGGATATAACAGCAATGAGCAGTTCTTC 23 TRBD2 TRBJ2-1 TRBV15 few
CAWSGWSRSGHGYTF TGTGCCTGGAGTGGTTGGTCTCGGTCAGGCCATGGCTACACCTTC 15 . TRBJ1-2 TRBV30 few
CASSSGGGIRSYEQYF TGTGCCAGCAGCTCAGGGGGGGGGATACGCTCCTACGAGCAGTACTTC 16 . TRBJ2-7 TRBV6-1 many
CASSQGGQGPPYEQYF TGTGCCAGCAGCCAAGGGGGACAGGGGCCGCCCTACGAGCAGTACTTC 16 TRBD1 TRBJ2-7 TRBV14 .
CASSSTRDSGNTIYF TGTGCCAGCAGTTCCACACGGGACTCTGGAAACACCATATATTTT 15 . TRBJ1-3 TRBV27 .
CASSESGYTEAFF TGTGCCAGCAGTGAATCCGGGTACACTGAAGCTTTCTTT 13 . TRBJ1-1 TRBV6-1 many
CASSLRQGGKDGYTF TGTGCCAGCTCACTAAGACAGGGAGGGAAGGATGGCTACACCTTC 15 TRBD1 TRBJ1-2 TRBV18 .
CASTKTGSGNIQYF TGTGCCAGCACCAAGACAGGGTCGGGGAACATTCAGTACTTC 14 TRBD1 TRBJ2-4 TRBV28 many
CSVLAQTGELFF TGCAGCGTCCTAGCGCAGACCGGGGAGCTGTTTTTT 12 . TRBJ2-2 TRBV29-1 .
CASSPVGETQYF TGTGCCAGCAGCCCCGTCGGGGAGACCCAGTACTTC 12 . TRBJ2-5 TRBV11-2 many
CASSYFQGLSYEQYF TGTGCCAGCAGTTACTTCCAGGGGCTTTCCTACGAGCAGTACTTC 15 . TRBJ2-7 TRBV6-2/TRBV6-3 .
CANDRSSGNTIYF TGTGCCAACGACCGTAGCTCTGGAAACACCATATATTTT 13 . TRBJ1-3 TRBV10-3 .
CASSIEGNTEAFF TGTGCCAGTAGTATTGAGGGGAACACTGAAGCTTTCTTT 13 . TRBJ1-1 TRBV19 .
CASSLDPGGGDEQYF TGCGCCAGCAGCCTGGATCCGGGAGGAGGCGACGAGCAGTACTTC 15 TRBD2 TRBJ2-7 TRBV5-1 many
CASSLKPFGYEQFF TGTGCCAGCAGTTTAAAGCCCTTTGGCTATGAGCAGTTCTTC 14 . TRBJ2-1 TRBV28 few
CASSSSVGDVNEKLFF TGTGCCAGCAGCTCCTCGGTTGGGGACGTGAATGAAAAACTGTTTTTT 16 . TRBJ1-4 TRBV5-5 .
CASSVEGLALNTGELFF TGTGCCAGCAGCGTAGAGGGACTAGCGTTGAACACCGGGGAGCTGTTTTTT 17 TRBD2 TRBJ2-2 TRBV9 few
CASSMSSGDLQETQYF TGTGCCAGCAGCATGTCCAGTGGGGATCTCCAAGAGACCCAGTACTTC 16 . TRBJ2-5 TRBV28 .